The present T cell receptor (beta chain) was sequenced within a study of PD-1 blockade in classical Hodgkin lymphoma. A word on this clone: Its antigen is unknown.

Study-level points and caveats: The authors have not defined what causes the repertoire differences, possibly disease activity or prior therapy. Relapsed/refractory patients reportedly had the lowest baseline TCR diversity, below newly diagnosed patients, who were below healthy donors. Individuals who commenced nivolumab within less than 1 year of ASCT were excluded.

Each patient's relapse followed autologous stem cell transplantation, and brentuximab vedotin exposure varied. CD8+ T cell isolation from thawed PBMCs was performed by magnetic negative selection. The repertoire was sequenced with immunoSEQ multiplex PCR; TCRdb's copy has only in-frame clones and lacks some. This sample carries about 13,000 clones, roughly 84% of them seen once, and the ten largest clones take less than 25%. The receptor was isolated from a human donor with classical Hodgkin lymphoma. The sequencing here drew on CD8+ T cells from blood, taken at baseline.

The CDR3 nucleotides read TGCGCCAGCAGCTTAGGGCCTTCTGGAAACACCATATATTTT. This codes for CASSLGPSGNTIYF. The rearrangement joins TRBV5-1 to TRBJ1-3; D is ambiguous. The germline V and J ends were trimmed by 2 bases and 1 base, with 7 bases remaining between them. The CDR3 extends over 14 amino acids. The germline gives CDR1 SGHRS, CDR2 YFSETQ.